This T cell receptor (beta chain) was profiled in a study of CD8+ T cells in alopecia areata. The overall study: Patients received oral tofacitinib, 5 to 10 mg twice daily, for moderate-to-severe alopecia areata.

Study-wide points: For lesional scalp, especially alopecia totalis/universalis, clonality was higher than in normal scalp. Tofacitinib significantly reduced both scalp clonality and expanded CD8+ clones among the top 100. Many of the expanded lesional clones endured in scalp and blood while on tofacitinib.

Details on this clone: Its target is unknown.

TCR sequencing used cDNA made by reverse transcription of extracted RNA. Using immunoSEQ multiplex PCR, the repertoire was profiled, and TCRdb retains in-frame clones only, with some absent. The sample lists about 190,000 clones, roughly 60% occurring once. Trimming shortened V by 7 bases and J by 0 bases, and 7 bases separated the two germline ends. The CDR3 length is 12 residues. Germline CDR1 reads SQVTM; CDR2 reads ANQGSEA. The treatment is: oral pan-JAK inhibitor, 5-10 mg twice daily. The chain carries TRBV29-1 and TRBJ2-4; D is unresolved. The sample consisted of CD4+ T cells sorted from blood, taken at week 24, from a patient treated with tofacitinib. The TCR was taken from a human donor with alopecia areata. CDR3 sequence reads: CSANLAKNIQYF. The CDR3 DNA reads as TGCAGCGCAAATCTAGCCAAAAACATTCAGTACTTC.